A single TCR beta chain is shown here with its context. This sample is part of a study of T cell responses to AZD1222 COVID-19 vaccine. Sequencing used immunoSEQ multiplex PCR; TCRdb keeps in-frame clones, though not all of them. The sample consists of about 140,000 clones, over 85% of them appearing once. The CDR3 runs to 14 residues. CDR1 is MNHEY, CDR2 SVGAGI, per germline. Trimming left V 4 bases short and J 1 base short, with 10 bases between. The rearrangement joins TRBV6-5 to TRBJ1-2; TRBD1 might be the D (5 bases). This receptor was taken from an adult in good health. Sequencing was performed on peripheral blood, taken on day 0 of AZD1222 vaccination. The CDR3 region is CASSFKRGNYGYTF. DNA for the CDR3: TGTGCCAGCAGTTTTAAGAGGGGTAACTATGGCTACACCTTC.